The 18 T cell receptor beta chains below all came from one sample that was sequenced in a study of OX40 agonist ivuxolimab in advanced cancers. The method was immunoSEQ multiplex PCR; TCRdb's version includes in-frame clones alone and lacks a portion of them. Altogether 9,500 to 10,000 clones are present, 89% being singletons, with the ten largest covering more than 10%. Sequenced material: CD4+ or CD8+ T cells sorted from blood, taken in a trial of the OX40 agonist ivuxolimab. These receptor sequences come from an adult with an advanced solid tumor such as melanoma, head and neck, liver or kidney cancer.

The chain couples TRBV9 to TRBJ2-7; 10 nucleotides match TRBD2. The CDR3 runs 16 residues. V dropped 0 bases and J dropped 4; count of bases not matched to a gene: 7. Per germline, CDR1 SGDLS and CDR2 YYNGEE. The CDR3 DNA reads TGTGCCAGCAGCGTAGGATGGGTAGCGGGAGGATACGAGCAGTACTTC. This encodes CASSVGWVAGGYEQYF.

The chain links TRBV6-5 to TRBJ1-1, with D possibly TRBD1 on 6 matching bases. Per germline, CDR1 MNHEY and CDR2 SVGAGI. The CDR3 sequence is 15 residues long. The V and J ends lost 0 bases and 5 bases respectively, with 13 bases between them. The CDR3 sequence: CASSYSGAGGTEAFF. DNA of the CDR3: TGTGCCAGCAGTTACTCGGGGGCTGGGGGGACTGAAGCTTTCTTT.

The chain links TRBV7-3 to TRBJ2-1, with D possibly TRBD1 on 6 matching bases. The CDR3 contains 13 residues. V lost 5 bases and J lost 9, with 14 bases in between. Looked up from germline, CDR1 is SGHTA and CDR2 is FQGTGA. Written as DNA, the CDR3 is TGTGCCAGCAGCAAAGAACAGGGCAGTGAGCAGTTCTTC. Translated, it gives CASSKEQGSEQFF.

The rearrangement uses TRBV19 and TRBJ2-7; 12 bases fit TRBD2. Germline CDR1 and CDR2: LNHDA and SQIVND (reference sequence). The CDR3 contains 18 residues. The V and J ends lost 5 bases and 2 bases, in that order; junction bases with no gene match: 13. CDR3 coding DNA: TGTGCCAGTAGTGCAAGACTAGCGGGAGCCTCCTTTCCCTACGAGCAGTACTTC. Encoded protein: CASSARLAGASFPYEQYF.

The chain employs TRBV30 and TRBJ2-5; no definite D call. Germline CDR1 reads GTSNPN; CDR2 reads SVGIG (reference sequence). With 2 bases removed from V and 0 bases from J, the gap between germline ends came to 13 bases. The CDR3 has 15 amino acids. In nucleotides, the CDR3 is TGTGCCTGGAGTACCCCGATGCATAACCAAGAGACCCAGTACTTC. Translated: CAWSTPMHNQETQYF.

The J gene is TRBJ1-4, the V gene TRBV5-1; D ambiguous. V lost 2 bases to trimming and J lost 0 bases, with 11 bases between them. This CDR3 has 16 residues. Germline loops: CDR1 SGHRS, CDR2 YFSETQ. CDR3 sequence (DNA): TGCGCCAGCAGCTTTGGGCAGGATGCAACTAATGAAAAACTGTTTTTT. It specifies CASSFGQDATNEKLFF.

This chain links TRBV28 with TRBJ1-2; TRBD1 matches at 9 bases. The J segment lost 3 bases and the V segment lost 11 bases, leaving 7 bases of the junction unmatched. The germline V gene encodes CDR1 MDHEN and CDR2 SYDVKM. The CDR3 loop spans 13 amino acids. CDR3 DNA sequence: TGTGCCGCCGTAACAGGGGGCGACTATGGCTACACCTTC. This translates into CAAVTGGDYGYTF.

V usage is TRBV28 and J usage is TRBJ2-2; D unresolved. V was clipped by 6 bases and J by 4 bases, with 12 bases between them. The CDR3 is 14 amino acids. Per the germline V gene, CDR1 is MDHEN and CDR2 is SYDVKM. The CDR3 loop reads CASRPHPLTGELFF. The CDR3 nucleotides read TGTGCCAGCAGACCTCACCCCCTCACCGGGGAGCTGTTTTTT. Drawing the rest from reference TRBV28 and TRBJ2-2, the complete variable domain is DVKVTQSSRYLVKRTGEKVFLECVQDMDHENMFWYRQDPGLGLRLIYFSYDVKMKEKGDIPEGYSVSREKKERFSLILESASTNQTSMYLCASRPHPLTGELFFGEGSRLTVL.

The chain carries TRBV6-5 and TRBJ1-1, with D possibly matching TRBD1 (6 bases). This CDR3 is built from 16 residues. Deletions cut 0 bases from V and 1 base from J, with 12 bases between. The V gene's germline CDR1 is MNHEY and CDR2 SVGAGI. The CDR3 coding sequence is TGTGCCAGCAGTTACTCCTCGAGGGGGGGGAACACTGAAGCTTTCTTT. Its protein product is CASSYSSRGGNTEAFF.

The rearrangement joins TRBV6-6 to TRBJ2-7; D tentatively fits TRBD1 or TRBD2 (5 bases each). Trimming cost V 6 bases and J 3 bases, with 15 bases left between them. CDR1 and CDR2 (germline): MNHNY, SVGAGI (reference sequence). The CDR3 contains 14 residues. The DNA of the CDR3 is TGTGCCAGCAGATCGGGACGGGTTGGCTACGAGCAGTACTTC. It encodes CASRSGRVGYEQYF.

The CDR3 loop is CASSALATQETQYF. The CDR3 DNA follows: TGTGCCAGCAGTGCACTAGCGACCCAAGAGACCCAGTACTTC. The chain recombines TRBV2 with TRBJ2-5; 7 bases line up with TRBD2. This CDR3 has 14 residues. The V gene end was trimmed by 4 bases and the J gene end by 1 base; junction bases not matched to a gene: 3. Germline V gives CDR1 SNHLY, CDR2 FYNNEI.

The chain recombines TRBV11-2 with TRBJ1-1; weak D call: TRBD1 (6 bases). The CDR3 runs 11 residues. Germline values: CDR1 SGHAT, CDR2 FQNNGV. The V end was cut by 1 base, the J end by 10 bases, with 7 bases between. CDR3: CASSLGGRAFF. CDR3 nucleotide sequence: TGTGCCAGCAGCTTAGGGGGGCGAGCTTTCTTT.

The rearrangement uses TRBV9 and TRBJ2-1; 10 bases align to TRBD2. Germline V gene sequence: CDR1 SGDLS, CDR2 YYNGEE. Trimming cost V 6 bases and J 9 bases; bases outside gene matches: 6. CDR3 length: 13 residues. This chain's CDR3 is CASTGLAGVEQFF. The CDR3 region has the DNA TGTGCCAGCACGGGGCTAGCGGGAGTTGAGCAGTTCTTC.

The chain recombines TRBV4-1 with TRBJ2-7; D gene unclear. The germline V and J ends were trimmed by 2 bases and 6 bases, with 17 bases remaining between them. Germline CDR1 reads MGHRA; CDR2 reads YSYEKL. The CDR3 totals 15 residues. Here the CDR3 DNA reads TGCGCCAGCAGCCAAAGCGCCACCCCACTACGCGAGCAGTACTTC. Amino acid sequence: CASSQSATPLREQYF.

The chain couples TRBV19 to TRBJ1-2; a weak D match, TRBD1 (5 bases). V lost 6 bases and J lost 0, with 20 bases in between. Germline CDR1 and CDR2: LNHDA and SQIVND (reference sequence). The CDR3 loop spans 17 amino acids. The CDR3 loop is CASSRPGEDSANYGYTF. CDR3 nucleotides: TGTGCCAGTAGCCGTCCGGGGGAAGACTCGGCTAACTATGGCTACACCTTC.

CDR3: CASSKQGGNQPQHF. For the CDR3, the DNA is TGTGCCAGCAGCAAACAGGGGGGCAATCAGCCCCAGCATTTT. The V gene is TRBV28, the J gene TRBJ1-5; 8 nucleotides align to TRBD1. Germline CDR1 is MDHEN and CDR2 is SYDVKM. CDR3 length equals 14 residues. J was trimmed by 2 bases and V by 6 bases; bases with no gene match: 3.

The chain employs TRBV5-1 and TRBJ2-3; 14 bases match TRBD2. Germline V gives CDR1 SGHRS, CDR2 YFSETQ. CDR3 size: 16 residues. V gave up 3 bases and J gave up 3 bases; unmatched junction bases: 3. The CDR3 loop reads CASSSRTSGRTDTQYF. For the CDR3, the DNA is TGCGCCAGCAGCTCCCGGACTAGCGGGAGGACAGATACGCAGTATTTT.

The gene calls are TRBV7-2 and TRBJ2-3; TRBD1 is a possible D gene (6 bases). Deletions cut 1 base from V and 3 bases from J, with 11 bases between. The CDR3 has 15 residues. The germline CDR1 and CDR2 sequences are SGHTA and FQGNSA. CDR3 sequence reads: CASSLVGQGTDTQYF. For the CDR3, the DNA is TGTGCCAGCAGCTTAGTGGGCCAGGGGACAGATACGCAGTATTTT.